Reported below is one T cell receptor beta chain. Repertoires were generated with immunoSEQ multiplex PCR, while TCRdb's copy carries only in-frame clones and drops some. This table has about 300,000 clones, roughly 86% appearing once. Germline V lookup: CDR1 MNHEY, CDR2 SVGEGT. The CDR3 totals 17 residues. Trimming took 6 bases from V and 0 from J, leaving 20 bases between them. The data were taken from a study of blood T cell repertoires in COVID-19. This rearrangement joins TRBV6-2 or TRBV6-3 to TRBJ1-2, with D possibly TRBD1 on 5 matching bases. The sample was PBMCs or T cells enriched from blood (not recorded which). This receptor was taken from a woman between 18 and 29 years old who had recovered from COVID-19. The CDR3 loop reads CASSSTPRTPANYGYTF. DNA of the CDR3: TGTGCCAGCAGCTCTACTCCCCGGACACCAGCTAACTATGGCTACACCTTC.